These T cell receptor beta chains were read from a single sample in a study of shared clonotypes between healthy human individuals. Data came from immunoSEQ multiplex PCR; TCRdb stores just in-frame clones and leaves some out. Counted here are some 2.1 million clones, 85% to 95% occurring once; the ten biggest clones make up more than 1.5%. Source material: naive CD8+ T cells from PBMCs. Receptors were obtained from a young man in good health. Some clones in this sample may be carry-over from other donors' samples. CDR3s include the opening cysteine and the closing phenylalanine or tryptophan. The size field is filled for only some rows; it gives once, few, many or a size class.

v_gene,abundance,j_gene,CDR3aa
TRBV28,.,TRBJ2-5,CASSLRGGETQYF
TRBV27,.,TRBJ1-5,CASSLSGGYQPQHF
TRBV4-3,.,TRBJ2-1,CASSQGLAGGPSYNEQFF
TRBV5-4,.,TRBJ2-2,CASSRAGLNTGELFF
TRBV27,.,TRBJ2-1,CASSLFASYNEQFF
TRBV4-3,.,TRBJ2-1,CASSHGTASYNEQFF
TRBV13,.,TRBJ1-2,CASTLRAALYGYTF
TRBV9,.,TRBJ2-1,CASSPPSGSTYNEQFF
TRBV6-6,.,TRBJ2-7,CASSWIREMICEQYF
TRBV27,once,TRBJ1-2,CASSLGREYYGYTF
TRBV2,.,TRBJ2-2,CASRDRGNTGELFF
TRBV29-1,.,TRBJ2-2,CSVGGVGPTGELFF
TRBV27,.,TRBJ2-1,CATQRVPGGHNEQFF
TRBV5-4,once,TRBJ2-1,CASSSLGLAGNEQFF
TRBV27,.,TRBJ2-5,CASSHYQNSEETQYF
TRBV5-5,.,TRBJ2-5,CASSLDGTQETQYF
TRBV23-1,.,TRBJ1-2,CASSQKYYGYTF
TRBV10-1,.,TRBJ2-7,CASSEKGSNYEQYF
TRBV30,.,TRBJ1-6,CAWSVNRGNSPLHF
TRBV5-1,.,TRBJ2-7,CASSLRSSSYEQYF
TRBV15,.,TRBJ2-7,CATSRTLRLVDYEQYF
TRBV11-3,.,TRBJ2-1,CASSPGRGQLYNEQFF
TRBV19,.,TRBJ2-7,CASSRTGASYEQYF
TRBV1,.,TRBJ2-2,CTSGPRAGWTGELFF
TRBV19,.,TRBJ2-1,CASTLWGGNYNEQFF
TRBV4-1,.,TRBJ2-7,CASSQVGRSNEQYF
TRBV29-1,.,TRBJ1-1,CSVEATRGRAFF
TRBV6-5,.,TRBJ2-1,CASSLDSSSYNEQFF
TRBV7-2,.,TRBJ2-1,CASSEGPRGSSYNEQFF
TRBV2,.,TRBJ1-1,CASSTGGADTEAFF
TRBV28,.,TRBJ1-1,CASSLAGTGNTEAFF
TRBV7-3,.,TRBJ2-5,CASSPPGEETQYF
TRBV2,.,TRBJ2-1,CASKGRGDNEQFF
TRBV28,.,TRBJ2-3,CASSRQGQGSGDTQYF
TRBV5-6,.,TRBJ1-1,CASSLAPGVGTEAFF
TRBV11-2,.,TRBJ1-1,CASSPDKTATRTEAFF
TRBV9,.,TRBJ2-7,CASSVEGLAYEQYF
TRBV9,.,TRBJ1-5,CASSAEGGRQPQHF
TRBV7-9,.,TRBJ1-4,CASSLVFTKANEKLFF
TRBV9,.,TRBJ2-6,CASSAYSGANVLTF
TRBV10-3,once,TRBJ2-5,CAISEGRVKTQETQYF
TRBV28,.,TRBJ2-1,CASSMGLARPYNEQFF
TRBV28,.,TRBJ2-3,CASSLLPRITDTQYF
TRBV27,.,TRBJ2-3,CASSFRATDTQYF
TRBV2,.,TRBJ1-2,CASSSTTRARDGYTF